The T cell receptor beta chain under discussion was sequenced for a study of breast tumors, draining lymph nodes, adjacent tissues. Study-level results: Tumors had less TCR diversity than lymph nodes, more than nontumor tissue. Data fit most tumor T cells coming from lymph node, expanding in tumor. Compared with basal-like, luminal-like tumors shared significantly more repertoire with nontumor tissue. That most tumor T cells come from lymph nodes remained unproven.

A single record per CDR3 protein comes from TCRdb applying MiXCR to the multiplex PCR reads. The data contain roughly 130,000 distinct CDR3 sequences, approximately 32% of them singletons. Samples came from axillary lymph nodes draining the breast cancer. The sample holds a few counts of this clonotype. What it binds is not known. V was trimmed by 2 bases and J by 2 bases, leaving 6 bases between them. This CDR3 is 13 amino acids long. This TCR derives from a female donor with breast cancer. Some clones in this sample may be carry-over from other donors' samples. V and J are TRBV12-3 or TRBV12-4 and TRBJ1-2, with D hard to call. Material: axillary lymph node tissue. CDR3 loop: CASSLKANYGYTF. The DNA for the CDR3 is TGTGCCAGCAGTTTAAAAGCCAACTATGGCTACACCTTC.